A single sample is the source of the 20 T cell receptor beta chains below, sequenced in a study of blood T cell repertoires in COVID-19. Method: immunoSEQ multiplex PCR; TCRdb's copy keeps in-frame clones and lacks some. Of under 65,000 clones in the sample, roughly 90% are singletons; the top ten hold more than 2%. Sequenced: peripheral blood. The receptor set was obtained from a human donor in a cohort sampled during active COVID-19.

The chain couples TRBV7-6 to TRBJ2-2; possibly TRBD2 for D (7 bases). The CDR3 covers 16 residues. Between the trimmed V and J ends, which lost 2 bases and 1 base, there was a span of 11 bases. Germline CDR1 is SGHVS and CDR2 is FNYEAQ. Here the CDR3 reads CASSLRGALNTGELFF. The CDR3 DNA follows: TGTGCCAGCAGCTTACGGGGGGCATTGAACACCGGGGAGCTGTTTTTT.

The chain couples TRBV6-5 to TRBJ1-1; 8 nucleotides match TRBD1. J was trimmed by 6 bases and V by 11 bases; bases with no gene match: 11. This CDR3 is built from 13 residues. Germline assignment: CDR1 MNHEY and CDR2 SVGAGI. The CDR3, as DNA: TGTGCCGCGTCCGTAGACAGGGGCGCTGAAGCTTTCTTT. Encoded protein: CAASVDRGAEAFF.

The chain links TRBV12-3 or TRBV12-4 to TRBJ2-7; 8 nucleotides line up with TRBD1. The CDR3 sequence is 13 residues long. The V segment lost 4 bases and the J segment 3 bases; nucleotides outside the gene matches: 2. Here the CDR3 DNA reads TGTGCCAGCAGTTGGACAGGGCACTACGAGCAGTACTTC. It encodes CASSWTGHYEQYF.

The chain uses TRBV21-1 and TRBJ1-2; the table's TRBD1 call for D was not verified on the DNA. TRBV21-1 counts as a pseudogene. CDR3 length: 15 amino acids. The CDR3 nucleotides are TGTGCCAGCAGCAAAGGAAGGGGGAGTAACTATGGCTACACCTTC. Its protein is CASSKGRGSNYGYTF.

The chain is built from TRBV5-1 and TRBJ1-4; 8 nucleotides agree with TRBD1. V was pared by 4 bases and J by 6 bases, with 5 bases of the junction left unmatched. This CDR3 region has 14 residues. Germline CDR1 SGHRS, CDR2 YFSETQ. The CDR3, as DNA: TGCGCCAGCAGCCCCACAGGGGGGGATGAAAAACTGTTTTTT. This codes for CASSPTGGDEKLFF.

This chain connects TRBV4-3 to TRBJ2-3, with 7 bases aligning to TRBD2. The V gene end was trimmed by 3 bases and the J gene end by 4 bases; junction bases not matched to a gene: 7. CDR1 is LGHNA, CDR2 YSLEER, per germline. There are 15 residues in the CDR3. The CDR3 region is CASSHGGSSADTQYF. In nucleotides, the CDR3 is TGCGCCAGCAGCCATGGCGGGAGTAGCGCAGATACGCAGTATTTT.

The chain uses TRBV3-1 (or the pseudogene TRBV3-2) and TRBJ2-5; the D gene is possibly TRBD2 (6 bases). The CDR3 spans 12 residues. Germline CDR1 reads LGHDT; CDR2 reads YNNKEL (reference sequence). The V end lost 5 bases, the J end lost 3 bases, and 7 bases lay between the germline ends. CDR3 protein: CASSAGKETQYF. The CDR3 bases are TGTGCCAGCAGCGCGGGGAAAGAGACCCAGTACTTC.

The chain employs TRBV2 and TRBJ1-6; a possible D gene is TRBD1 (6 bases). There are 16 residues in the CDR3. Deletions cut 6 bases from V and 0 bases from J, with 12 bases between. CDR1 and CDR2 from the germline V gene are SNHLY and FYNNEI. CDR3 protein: CASRIDRSSYNSPLHF. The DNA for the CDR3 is TGTGCCAGCAGGATAGACAGGAGCTCCTATAATTCACCCCTCCACTTT.

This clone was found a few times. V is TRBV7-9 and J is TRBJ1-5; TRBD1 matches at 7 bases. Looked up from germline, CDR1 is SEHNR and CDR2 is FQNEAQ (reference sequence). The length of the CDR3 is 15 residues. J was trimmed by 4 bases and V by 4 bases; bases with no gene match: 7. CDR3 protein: CASSSDRESNQPQHF. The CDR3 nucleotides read TGTGCCAGCAGCTCAGACAGGGAATCAAATCAGCCCCAGCATTTT.

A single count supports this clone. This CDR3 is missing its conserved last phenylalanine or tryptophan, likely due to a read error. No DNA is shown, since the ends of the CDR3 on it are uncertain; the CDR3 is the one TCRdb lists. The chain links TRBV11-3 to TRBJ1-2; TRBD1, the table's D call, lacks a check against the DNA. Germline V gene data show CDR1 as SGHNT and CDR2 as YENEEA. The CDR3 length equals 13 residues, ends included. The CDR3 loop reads CASSLDGGQGDLV.

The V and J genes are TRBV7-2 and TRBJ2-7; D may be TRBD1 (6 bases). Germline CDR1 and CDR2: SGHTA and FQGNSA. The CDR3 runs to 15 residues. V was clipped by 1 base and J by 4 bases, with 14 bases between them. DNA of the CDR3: TGTGCCAGCAGCTTAGGATCTATGGGGGCTTACGAGCAGTACTTC. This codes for CASSLGSMGAYEQYF.

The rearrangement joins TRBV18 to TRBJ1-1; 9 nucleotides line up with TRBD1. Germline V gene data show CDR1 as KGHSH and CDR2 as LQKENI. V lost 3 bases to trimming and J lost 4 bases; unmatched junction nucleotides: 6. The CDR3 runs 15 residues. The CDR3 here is CASSPLQGASTEAFF. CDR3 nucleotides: TGTGCCAGCTCACCGCTACAGGGGGCTAGCACTGAAGCTTTCTTT.

The CDR3, as DNA: TGTGCCAGCAGCTCAGGACTAGCGGTTGAGCAGTTCTTC. Translating gives CASSSGLAVEQFF. The chain uses TRBV7-2 and TRBJ2-1, with 10 positions matching TRBD2. Trimming cost V 4 bases and J 9 bases; bases outside gene matches: 3. From germline, CDR1 is SGHTA and CDR2 FQGNSA. The CDR3 is made up of 13 amino acids.

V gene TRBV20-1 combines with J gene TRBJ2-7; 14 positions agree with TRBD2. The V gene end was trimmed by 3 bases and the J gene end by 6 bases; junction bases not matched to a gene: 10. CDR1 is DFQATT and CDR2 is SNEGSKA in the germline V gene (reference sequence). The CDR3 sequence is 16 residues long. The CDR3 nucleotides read TGCAGTGCTAGTCGGGGACTAGCGGGGGCTGGAGGCGAGCAGTACTTC. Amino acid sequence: CSASRGLAGAGGEQYF.

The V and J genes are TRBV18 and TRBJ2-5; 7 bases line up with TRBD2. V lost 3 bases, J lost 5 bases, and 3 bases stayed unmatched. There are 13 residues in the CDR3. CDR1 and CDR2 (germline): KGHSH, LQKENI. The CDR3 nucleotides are TGTGCCAGCTCACCCGGACTAGAGGAGACCCAGTACTTC. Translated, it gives CASSPGLEETQYF.

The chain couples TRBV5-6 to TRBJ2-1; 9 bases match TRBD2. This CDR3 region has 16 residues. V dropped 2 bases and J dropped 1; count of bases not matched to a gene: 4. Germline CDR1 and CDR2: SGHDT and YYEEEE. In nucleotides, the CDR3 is TGTGCCAGCAGCTTTTGGGCGGGGGGGTCCTACAATGAGCAGTTCTTC. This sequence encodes CASSFWAGGSYNEQFF. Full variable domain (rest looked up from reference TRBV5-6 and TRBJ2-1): DAGVTQSPTHLIKTRGQQVTLRCSPKSGHDTVSWYQQALGQGPQFIFQYYEEEERQRGNFPDRFSGHQFPNYSSELNVNALLLGDSALYLCASSFWAGGSYNEQFFGPGTRLTVL.

CDR3 coding DNA: TGTGCCAGCAGCTTAAGCGGTTCGACAGGCCGACTTAATGAAAAACTGTTTTTT. As protein: CASSLSGSTGRLNEKLFF. V is TRBV13 and J is TRBJ1-4, with D maybe TRBD1 (6 bases). V dropped 2 bases and J dropped 4 bases, with 20 bases sitting between them. The CDR3 spans 18 residues. Germline V gene lookup returns CDR1 PRHDT and CDR2 FYEKMQ (reference sequence).

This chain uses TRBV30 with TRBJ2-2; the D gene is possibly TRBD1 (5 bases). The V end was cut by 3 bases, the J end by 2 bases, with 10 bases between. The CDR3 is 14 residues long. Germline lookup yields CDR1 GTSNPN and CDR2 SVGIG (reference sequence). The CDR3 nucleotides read TGTGCCTGGAGCTCGACAGCTAACACCGGGGAGCTGTTTTTT. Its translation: CAWSSTANTGELFF. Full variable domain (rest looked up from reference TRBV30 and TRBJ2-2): SQTIHQWPATLVQPVGSPLSLECTVEGTSNPNLYWYRQAAGRGLQLLFYSVGIGQISSEVPQNLSASRPQDRQFILSSKKLLLSDSGFYLCAWSSTANTGELFFGEGSRLTVL.

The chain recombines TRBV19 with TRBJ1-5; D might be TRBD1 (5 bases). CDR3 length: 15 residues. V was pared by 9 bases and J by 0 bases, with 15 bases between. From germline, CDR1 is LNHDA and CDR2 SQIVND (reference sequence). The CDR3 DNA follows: TGTGCCAGCAGAACTACAGGAGTTAGCAATCAGCCCCAGCATTTT. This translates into CASRTTGVSNQPQHF.

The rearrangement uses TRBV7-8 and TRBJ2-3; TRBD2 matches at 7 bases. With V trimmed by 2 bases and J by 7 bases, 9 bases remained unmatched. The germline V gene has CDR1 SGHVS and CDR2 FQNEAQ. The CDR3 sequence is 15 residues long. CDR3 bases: TGTGCCAGCAGCTTACTTAGCGGGCTGGGTTATACGCAGTATTTT. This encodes CASSLLSGLGYTQYF.